This TCR beta chain derives from a study of spatial heterogeneity in lung cancer (dated by TCRdb to the late 2010s). Turning to the overall study: More beta-chain than alpha-chain transcripts were consistently detected, likely reflecting higher beta-chain transcript abundance. Nonsynonymous mutation counts, determined by whole-exome sequencing of tumor tissue, were related to TCR repertoire features. In the raw uncorrected reads, each unique combination of TCR and UMI appeared on average more than ten times. The study quantitatively compared TCR alpha and beta repertoires across multiple tumor regions, matched nontumor lung and blood in non-small cell lung cancer. At surgery, both alpha and beta chains were TCR-sequenced in under 250 tumor regions, 63 to 65 matched nontumor lung samples and around 50 PBMC samples. Here is what the overall study found, with its caveats: Ubiquitous expanded tumor TCRs were detected in blood more often at tumor resection than at routine follow-up. Confirming at a functional level the hypothesis that regional TCRs recognize regional mutations was considered to require additional single-cell paired TCR alpha and beta sequencing.

Worth noting for this clonotype: Its specific antigen is unknown. Base-call qualities are not available, and no considerably larger clone is one nucleotide away.

The time point label of this sample denotes: sample taken at primary tumor resection. Donors were about 70 patients with early-stage, untreated non-small cell lung cancer from the lung TRACERx cohort. Whole RNA extracted from tumor and nontumor lung tissue, or from cryopreserved PBMC samples, was used for TCR sequencing without cell sorting. Only patients for whom sufficient RNA was available from at least two tumor regions were selected for TCR sequencing. The receptor library was made with 5' RACE. The sample was run on a NextSeq 500. The TCR library protocol attached a unique molecular identifier to each TCR cDNA molecule to allow correction of PCR and sequencing errors. The published analysis was carried out like this. Decombinator tools were used for TCR identification, UMI-based error correction and CDR3 extraction. Expanded TCRs were defined as those above a frequency of 2 per 1,000, corresponding to the top 1% of the tumor frequency distribution. Each repertoire was subsampled 100 times to 5,000 TCRs, after which Renyi diversity was computed with the R vegan package. To build CDR3 similarity networks, amino acid triplet string-kernel similarity was used, and CDR3s were connected when their pairwise similarity was above 0.82. TCRdb trimmed public reads at Q25 via fastp, called clones via MiXCR and kept in-frame beta chains. Every CDR3 protein is listed once, alongside the most common genes and DNA of its rows. What appears here as the V and J calls and clone size reflects TCRdb's work, not the paper's. The sample profile shows 39,000 or so distinct CDR3 sequences; 7.5% to 8% of them were found once. Clones ranked in the top ten supply about 26% of the sample.

The receptor comes from a male donor with early-stage non-small cell lung cancer. Sequencing used PBMCs, obtained at surgery.

The nucleotide sequence is TGTGCCAGCAGCCTCCGACGCACAACTAATGAAAAACTGTTTTTT. Translated, this is CASSLRRTTNEKLFF. The chain is encoded by TRBV2 joined to TRBJ1-4; the D gene lacks a confident call. In the germline V gene, CDR1 corresponds to SNHLY and CDR2 to FYNNEI. The CDR3, cysteine through phenylalanine, is 15 amino acids long. Only the CDR3 part of the read is kept: 45 bases, read in frame from the first base. Between the V and J ends, shortened by 6 bases and 0 bases respectively, the junction contains 11 bases. Where the CDR3 stops, the reference TRBV2 and TRBJ1-4 genes take over; the full variable domain is EPEVTQTPSHQVTQMGQEVILRCVPISNHLYFYWYRQILGQKVEFLVSFYNNEISEKSEIFDDQFSVERPDGSNFTLKIRSTKLEDSAMYFCASSLRRTTNEKLFFGSGTQLSVL.